Sequencing of this T cell receptor (beta chain) was carried out in a study of T cell clonotyping in hematopoietic cell transplantation. This clone was observed a handful of times. The time point: recipient sample about 28 days before transplant, after cytoreduction. TCRdb's table, derived via immunoSEQ multiplex PCR, lists solely in-frame clones and lacks some. The sample has about 14,000 clones, approximately 88% seen once. This CDR3 is built from 15 residues. Germline V gives CDR1 SGHAT, CDR2 FQNNGV. J was trimmed by 2 bases and V by 5 bases; bases with no gene match: 7. The chain employs TRBV11-2 and TRBJ1-1; 8 positions match TRBD1. The sample here was peripheral blood mononuclear cells, taken before stem cell transplant. This clonotype was obtained from a man aged 55-75 years with acute myeloid leukemia. Some clones in this sample may be carry-over from other donors' samples. The CDR3 bases are TGTGCCAGCAGCGCTCAAACAGGGGGAAACACTGAAGCTTTCTTT. This encodes CASSAQTGGNTEAFF.